This T cell receptor beta chain stems from a study of blood T cell repertoires in COVID-19. Looking at the study overall: The study drew acute and convalescent COVID-19 samples from the United States, Italy and Spain. T cells, B-cell-depleted T cells, or PBMCs provided the cDNA or gDNA that served as material.

Enrolment of Seattle patients took place during active infection, and they were followed longitudinally. The CDR3 is 16 amino acids. Germline CDR1 SGHRS, CDR2 YFSETQ. With 6 bases removed from V and 0 bases from J, the gap between germline ends came to 15 bases. Assay used: immunoSEQ multiplex PCR; TCRdb lists only in-frame clones, some missing. The table lists roughly 300,000 clones, about 93% of them singletons. The source material was peripheral blood. The chain combines TRBV5-1 with TRBJ2-2, with D possibly matching TRBD1 (6 bases). The receptor's source is a woman aged 25 to 39 with COVID-19, enrolled during active disease. CDR3 sequence reads: CASTRGTGTNTGELFF. The CDR3, as DNA: TGCGCCAGCACCCGGGGAACAGGGACGAACACCGGGGAGCTGTTTTTT. Based on the CDR3 plus reference TRBV5-1 and TRBJ2-2, the full variable domain is KAGVTQTPRYLIKTRGQQVTLSCSPISGHRSVSWYQQTPGQGLQFLFEYFSETQRNKGNFPGRFSGRQFSNSRSEMNVSTLELGDSALYLCASTRGTGTNTGELFFGEGSRLTVL.